This T cell receptor beta chain was retrieved from a study of T cell changes during pregnancy in multiple sclerosis. Repertoires were generated with immunoSEQ multiplex PCR, while TCRdb's copy carries only in-frame clones and drops some. The sample consists of tens of thousands of clones, 86% of them appearing once. The CDR3 covers 16 residues. CDR1 and CDR2 from the germline V gene are SGDLS and YYNGEE. The J segment lost 1 base and the V segment lost 2 bases, leaving 3 bases of the junction unmatched. The sequences come from CD8+ T cells from peripheral blood mononuclear cells, collected in the first trimester of pregnancy. The rearrangement uses TRBV9 and TRBJ2-5, with 12 bases that match TRBD2. The sequence derives from a female donor in good health, enrolled as a control in a pregnancy study. CDR3 sequence: CASSVTSGGFQETQYF. Here the CDR3 DNA reads TGTGCCAGCAGCGTTACTAGCGGGGGGTTCCAAGAGACCCAGTACTTC.